The 20 T cell receptor beta chains below were found in one sample sequenced in a study of healthy donors' naive CD4 and CD8 T cells. A linear amplification protocol produced the TCR libraries from 500 ng of total RNA. MiXCR, run by TCRdb on the reads, gives a single entry per CDR3 protein. The data show approximately 180,000 distinct CDR3 sequences, 65% to 75% seen once. The material sequenced was naive CD4+ and CD8+ T cells sorted from blood, pooled from several donors. The origin of the receptors is a pool of human donors in good health; the sample pools cells from several healthy donors.

This clonotype was detected a few times. The chain employs TRBV29-1 and TRBJ1-1, with D hard to call. V lost 7 bases and J 6 bases, leaving 15 bases between the germline ends. Germline CDR1 SQVTM, CDR2 ANQGSEA. The CDR3 is 12 residues long. CDR3 DNA sequence: TGCAGCGCAGACGGAGCCTACCCTGAAGCTTTCTTT. It translates to CSADGAYPEAFF.

This clonotype has more than one count but fewer than ten. The chain recombines TRBV5-1 with TRBJ2-1; 9 bases are shared with TRBD2. This CDR3 region has 16 residues. Germline CDR1 is SGHRS and CDR2 is YFSETQ. V was pared by 4 bases and J by 4 bases, with 9 bases of the junction left unmatched. CDR3: CASSPSGAGGYNEQFF. The CDR3 DNA reads as TGCGCCAGCAGCCCAAGTGGGGCGGGAGGGTACAATGAGCAGTTCTTC.

This chain connects TRBV6-5 to TRBJ1-4; D is uncertain. V was shortened by 6 bases and J by 4 bases, with 12 bases between the two germline ends. The germline V gene encodes CDR1 MNHEY and CDR2 SVGAGI. The CDR3 is made up of 14 amino acids. The CDR3 DNA follows: TGTGCCAGCAGGCTGGATGGGTTTAATGAAAAACTGTTTTTT. Translation gives CASRLDGFNEKLFF.

The chain combines TRBV19 with TRBJ2-4; 9 positions agree with TRBD1. CDR1 LNHDA and CDR2 SQIVND come from the germline V gene (reference sequence). The CDR3 covers 15 residues. V dropped 6 bases and J dropped 0; count of bases not matched to a gene: 3. CDR3 coding DNA: TGTGCCAGTAGCCTACAGGGGGCAGCCAAAAACATTCAGTACTTC. This translates into CASSLQGAAKNIQYF.

Points on this clonotype: A much larger clone differs from this one at a single base, so this may be a read error. The V gene is TRBV15, the J gene TRBJ2-7; 7 bases agree with TRBD1. The V gene's germline CDR1 is LNHNV and CDR2 YYDKDF (reference sequence). CDR3 length equals 15 residues. Trimming removed 1 base from V and 1 base from J; junction bases left unmatched: 4. The CDR3 DNA follows: TGTGCCACCAGCAGAGCAAGGGACAGTTCCTACGAGCAGTACTTC. Translated: CATSRARDSSYEQYF.

The CDR3 sequence is CASSYGDATNYEQYF. As DNA, the CDR3 is TGTGCCAGCAGTTACGGGGACGCGACCAACTACGAGCAGTACTTC. V and J are TRBV6-5 and TRBJ2-7, with D possibly called TRBD1 or TRBD2 (5 bases each). V gave up 2 bases and J gave up 3 bases, with 14 bases separating them. Germline V CDR1 and CDR2: MNHEY, SVGAGI. This CDR3 is built from 15 residues.

The chain links TRBV28 to TRBJ2-3, with TRBD1 matching 8 bases. Per germline, CDR1 MDHEN and CDR2 SYDVKM. The CDR3 sequence is 15 residues long. The ends lost 6 bases at V and 0 bases at J; junction bases unmatched: 5. The CDR3 loop reads CASSIRTGSTDTQYF. As DNA, the CDR3 is TGTGCCAGCAGCATCCGGACAGGGAGCACAGATACGCAGTATTTT. Complete variable domain (other parts from reference TRBV28 and TRBJ2-3): DVKVTQSSRYLVKRTGEKVFLECVQDMDHENMFWYRQDPGLGLRLIYFSYDVKMKEKGDIPEGYSVSREKKERFSLILESASTNQTSMYLCASSIRTGSTDTQYFGPGTRLTVL.

The chain combines TRBV6-2 or TRBV6-3 with TRBJ1-2; 9 bases align to TRBD1. Unmatched junction bases numbered 13, after V lost 2 bases and J lost 3 bases. The CDR3 runs to 18 residues. Germline V gene lookup returns CDR1 MNHEY and CDR2 SVGEGT. This CDR3 reads CASSYPRDRVRLDYGYTF. The DNA of the CDR3 is TGTGCCAGCAGTTACCCCCGGGACAGGGTCCGTCTCGACTATGGCTACACCTTC.

This clonotype was observed a single time. The rearrangement uses TRBV29-1 and TRBJ2-1; D is unresolved. Germline V gene sequence: CDR1 SQVTM, CDR2 ANQGSEA. This CDR3 has 12 amino acids. Trimming shortened V by 4 bases and J by 3 bases, and 7 bases separated the two germline ends. CDR3 bases: TGCAGCGTTGTGGCGGACTACAATGAGCAGTTCTTC. This codes for CSVVADYNEQFF.

The chain recombines TRBV18 with TRBJ2-7; 7 bases are shared with TRBD1. The junction had 15 bases not matched to a gene; V was cut back by 3 bases and J by 7 bases. CDR1 and CDR2 from the germline V gene are KGHSH and LQKENI. The length of the CDR3 is 16 residues. The CDR3 sequence: CASSPLRDRALREQYF. The CDR3 region has the DNA TGTGCCAGCTCACCCCTAAGGGACAGAGCACTGAGAGAGCAGTACTTC. Together with reference TRBV18 and TRBJ2-7, the CDR3 gives the full variable domain: NAGVMQNPRHLVRRRGQEARLRCSPMKGHSHVYWYRQLPEEGLKFMVYLQKENIIDESGMPKERFSAEFPKEGPSILRIQQVVRGDSAAYFCASSPLRDRALREQYFGPGTRLTVT.

V gene TRBV13 combines with J gene TRBJ2-5; 7 bases line up with TRBD1. The ends lost 0 bases at V and 4 bases at J; junction bases unmatched: 5. This CDR3 has 15 residues. Germline V gives CDR1 PRHDT, CDR2 FYEKMQ (reference sequence). The CDR3 region is CASSLGTGVAETQYF. CDR3 DNA: TGTGCCAGCAGCTTAGGTACAGGGGTAGCAGAGACCCAGTACTTC. Drawing the rest from reference TRBV13 and TRBJ2-5, the complete variable domain is AAGVIQSPRHLIKEKRETATLKCYPIPRHDTVYWYQQGPGQDPQFLISFYEKMQSDKGSIPDRFSAQQFSDYHSELNMSSLELGDSALYFCASSLGTGVAETQYFGPGTRLLVL.

This chain links TRBV6-4 with TRBJ2-2, with TRBD1 matching 9 bases. Germline lookup yields CDR1 MRHNA and CDR2 SNTAGT. With V trimmed by 5 bases and J by 2 bases, 9 bases remained unmatched. The CDR3 loop spans 17 amino acids. The CDR3: CASSLPGQGTNTGELFF. For the CDR3, the DNA is TGTGCCAGCAGTCTACCCGGACAGGGGACAAACACCGGGGAGCTGTTTTTT.

The chain is built from TRBV12-3 or TRBV12-4 and TRBJ1-1; D is ambiguous. The CDR3 spans 15 residues. Between the trimmed V and J ends, which lost 5 bases and 0 bases, there was a span of 13 bases. The CDR3 loop is CASSPLLGVNTEAFF. DNA of the CDR3: TGTGCCAGCAGTCCTCTGCTGGGTGTGAACACTGAAGCTTTCTTT.

The chain couples TRBV25-1 to TRBJ2-7; D gene unclear. Germline lookup yields CDR1 MGHDK and CDR2 SYGVNS. Trimming took 6 bases from V and 5 from J, leaving 11 bases between them. This CDR3 is built from 12 residues. DNA for the CDR3: TGTGCCAGCAGGAGTCAAGTAGACGAGCAGTACTTC. Its protein product is CASRSQVDEQYF.

The V and J genes are TRBV30 and TRBJ2-1; tentatively, D is TRBD1 (6 bases). CDR3 length equals 11 residues. Trimming left V 2 bases short and J 13 bases short, with 12 bases between. CDR1 and CDR2 from the germline V gene are GTSNPN and SVGIG (reference sequence). This CDR3 is CAWSSGDGQFF. CDR3 sequence (DNA): TGTGCCTGGAGTTCAGGGGATGGCCAGTTCTTC.

The rearrangement joins TRBV11-1 to TRBJ2-2, with D hard to call. The germline gives CDR1 SGHAT, CDR2 FQDESV (reference sequence). This CDR3 is 13 amino acids long. V lost 2 bases and J lost 4, with 5 bases in between. The CDR3 region is CASSLLLTGELFF. The CDR3 DNA is TGTGCCAGCAGCTTACTCCTCACCGGGGAGCTGTTTTTT.

The chain carries TRBV10-3 and TRBJ2-7; TRBD1 aligns across 8 bases. Losses at the gene ends were 2 bases for V and 4 bases for J; bases not matched to a gene: 4. Germline V CDR1 and CDR2: ENHRY, SYGVKD. The CDR3 sequence is 14 residues long. In DNA, the CDR3 is TGTGCCATCAGTGAGCCGAGACAGGGGTACGAGCAGTACTTC. It encodes CAISEPRQGYEQYF.

V usage is TRBV6-5 and J usage is TRBJ1-5, with D unclear. This CDR3 spans 13 amino acids. V gave up 6 bases and J gave up 7 bases, with 13 bases separating them. The germline gives CDR1 MNHEY, CDR2 SVGAGI. CDR3 sequence (DNA): TGTGCCAGCAGCACGGACTTCAACCAGCCCCAGCATTTT. This sequence encodes CASSTDFNQPQHF.

This clonotype is a singleton in its sample. The rearrangement uses TRBV15 and TRBJ2-5; perhaps TRBD1 as D (6 bases). This CDR3 is 14 amino acids long. Germline-derived CDR1 and CDR2 are LNHNV and YYDKDF (reference sequence). V was trimmed by 5 bases and J by 3 bases, leaving 13 bases between them. The CDR3 spells CATSVRQAEETQYF. The DNA of the CDR3 is TGTGCCACCAGCGTACGACAGGCGGAAGAGACCCAGTACTTC.

The genes are TRBV29-1 and TRBJ2-1; no reliable D call. The germline gives CDR1 SQVTM, CDR2 ANQGSEA. The CDR3 has 12 amino acids. V was cut by 1 base and J by 11 bases, with 12 bases left in between. In DNA form, the CDR3 reads TGCAGCGTTGAAGCGGGTGTGGAACAGCAGTTCTTC. Encoded protein: CSVEAGVEQQFF.